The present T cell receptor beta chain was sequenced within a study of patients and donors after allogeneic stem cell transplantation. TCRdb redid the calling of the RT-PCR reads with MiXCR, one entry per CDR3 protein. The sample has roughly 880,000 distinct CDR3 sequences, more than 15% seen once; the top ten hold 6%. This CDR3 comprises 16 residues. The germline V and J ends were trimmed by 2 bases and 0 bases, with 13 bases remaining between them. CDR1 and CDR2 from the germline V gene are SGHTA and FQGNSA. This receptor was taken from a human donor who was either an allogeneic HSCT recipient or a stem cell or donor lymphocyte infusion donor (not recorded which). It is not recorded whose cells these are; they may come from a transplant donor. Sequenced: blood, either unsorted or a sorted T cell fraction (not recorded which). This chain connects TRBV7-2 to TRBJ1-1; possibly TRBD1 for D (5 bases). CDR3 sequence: CASSLIVWGMNTEAFF. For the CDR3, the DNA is TGTGCCAGCAGCTTAATCGTGTGGGGGATGAACACTGAAGCTTTCTTT.